This TCR beta chain comes out of a study of T cells after yellow fever vaccination. One entry per CDR3 protein, called by TCRdb with MiXCR from the 5' RACE reads. The sample gives a few hundred thousand distinct CDR3 sequences, 6.5% to 8.5% of which show up once; roughly 0.93% is in the top ten. The germline V gene has CDR1 SGHAT and CDR2 FQNNGV. This CDR3 spans 18 amino acids. The J segment lost 5 bases and the V segment lost 2 bases, leaving 9 bases of the junction unmatched. The specimen comprised CD4+ T cells sorted from PBMCs, sampled 15 days after the yellow fever booster vaccination. V is TRBV11-2 and J is TRBJ2-2, with 12 bases lining up with TRBD2. The TCR originated in a man between 25 and 39 years old who received the YFV17D yellow fever vaccine. CDR3 sequence (DNA): TGTGCCAGCAGCTTAACTTCGACTAGCGGGAGAAGAACCGGGGAGCTGTTTTTT. As protein: CASSLTSTSGRRTGELFF. Full variable domain (missing parts from reference TRBV11-2 and TRBJ2-2): EAGVAQSPRYKIIEKRQSVAFWCNPISGHATLYWYQQILGQGPKLLIQFQNNGVVDDSQLPKDRFSAERLKGVDSTLKIQPAKLEDSAVYLCASSLTSTSGRRTGELFFGEGSRLTVL.